The T cell receptor beta chain under discussion was sequenced for a study of blood T cells in healthy people across ages (dated by TCRdb to between 2014 and 2017). With regard to the full study: In model experiments, template switching captured about one uniquely barcoded TCR beta cDNA molecule for every two T cells. To avoid experimental bias, donors of different ages were randomly spread across the sequencing lanes. Two additional independent replicas of 1 million unique cDNA reads from the same blood draw were analyzed for two donors (one aged 18 to 29 and one aged 80 or older). The donors were divided into four age groups: young (average around 16 years), middle-aged (approximately 39), aged (around 67) and long-lived (more than 75). Using deep sequencing normalized with unique cDNA molecular identifiers, the study measured how TCR beta repertoire diversity changes with age.

The paper's findings and limits, for the study overall: Total diversity estimates from one million sequenced T cells were considered lower bounds and underestimates. Because profiling used bulk unsorted PBMCs, naive and antigen-experienced compartments could not be compared conclusively. The CMV infection status of donors was not known, potentially confounding age-related changes in expanded clonotypes. A strong correlation was found between observed TCR beta diversity and the percentage of naive T cells measured by flow cytometry. Compared with the aged group, the long-lived group had more naive CD4+ T cells, fewer expanded clones and increased TCR diversity, suggesting age selection. Observed TCR beta diversity per million T cells fell roughly linearly with age, and a significant reduction was already apparent by age around 40.

Counted from cysteine to phenylalanine, this CDR3 has 14 amino acids. Solely the CDR3 DNA is kept, with 42 bases framed from the first base. From V the trimming removes 4 bases and from J it removes 3 bases, while the gene matches leave 5 bases of the junction unaccounted for. The CDR1 and CDR2 encoded by the germline V gene are SGHRS and YFSETQ. This clonotype was counted only a few times. No antigen is known for it. Per-base qualities were not stored, and no clone one base away is much larger. Systemically healthy Caucasian individuals from Russia, 39 in total and aged about 6 to 90 years, were included as donors. Each donor gave ten milliliters of peripheral blood, collected into EDTA-treated Vacutainer tubes. Ficoll-Paque density-gradient centrifugation was used to isolate PBMCs, with at least 7 million obtained per sample. Trizol reagent was used to extract total RNA from PBMCs, with at least 5.5 micrograms per sample. For every donor, an aliquot of PBMCs went through flow cytometry to measure the percentages of naive CD45RAhigh/CD27high T cells.

Library generation was performed with 5' RACE. Reads for this sample came from an Illumina HiSeq 2500. The second PCR ran for roughly 7 to 12 cycles and used a J-beta primer mix along with a sample-barcoded 5' primer. Each TCR beta cDNA molecule received a unique molecular identifier from a template-switch 5' adaptor carrying 12 random nucleotides. At least 3 million CDR3-containing paired-end reads were obtained from each sample. First-strand cDNA was synthesized from all RNA with the Mint cDNA synthesis kit, primed by a TRBC-specific oligonucleotide. All cDNA was treated with uracil-DNA glycosylase and then went through a first 18-cycle PCR with the universal primers M1SS and BC2_uni_R. Turning to the authors' computational methods: Each sample was normalized by randomly selecting 1 million high-quality reads, each carrying a distinct molecular identifier. Instead of being binned into consensus sequences, reads that shared molecular identifiers were thrown out. CDR3 identification, clonotype clustering and error correction used MiTCR with a Q25 quality threshold and the strictest error-elimination algorithm. A nonparametric unseen species model using Euler transformation provided a lower-bound estimate of total TCR beta diversity. TCRdb reran the public reads through fastp at Q25 and MiXCR, keeping productive beta chains. Each entry merges the rows of one CDR3 protein and shows their most common DNA and genes. The V and J calls and clone size are TCRdb's, not the authors'. Across this sample there are around 620,000 distinct CDR3 sequences, with 25% to 30% seen only once. The ten largest clones add up to around 20% of the sample.

The chain links TRBV5-1 with TRBJ1-2, and TRBD1 aligns with 8 junction nucleotides. This TCR derives from a woman in her 70s in good health. The sample was blood. The CDR3 region has the sequence CASSLGDRYYGYTF. In nucleotide form, the sequence is TGCGCCAGCAGCCTGGGGGACAGGTACTATGGCTACACCTTC.